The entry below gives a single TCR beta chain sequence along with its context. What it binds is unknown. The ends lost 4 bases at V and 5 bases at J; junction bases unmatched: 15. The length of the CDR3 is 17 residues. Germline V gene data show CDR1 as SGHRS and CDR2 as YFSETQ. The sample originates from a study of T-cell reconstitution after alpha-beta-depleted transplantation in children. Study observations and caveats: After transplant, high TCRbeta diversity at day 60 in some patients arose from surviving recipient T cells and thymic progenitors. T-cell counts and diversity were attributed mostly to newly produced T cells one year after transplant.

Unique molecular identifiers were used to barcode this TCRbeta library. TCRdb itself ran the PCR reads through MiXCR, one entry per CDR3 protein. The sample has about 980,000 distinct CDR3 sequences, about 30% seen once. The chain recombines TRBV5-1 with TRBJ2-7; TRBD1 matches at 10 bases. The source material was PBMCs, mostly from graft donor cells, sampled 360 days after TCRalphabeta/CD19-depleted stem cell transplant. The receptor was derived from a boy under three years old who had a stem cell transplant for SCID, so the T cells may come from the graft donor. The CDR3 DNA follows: TGCGCCAGCAGCAGACCGACAGGGGGCGTGATGTATCACGAGCAGTACTTC. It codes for CASSRPTGGVMYHEQYF.